These 7 T cell receptor beta chains originate from one sample sequenced in a study of T cells after yellow fever vaccination. TCRdb redid the calling of the 5' RACE reads with MiXCR, one entry per CDR3 protein. This sample has some 500,000 distinct CDR3 sequences, with about 13% found just once. The source was PBMCs, collected on the day of the yellow fever booster vaccination. These receptors were taken from a man aged 30 to 39 who received the YFV17D yellow fever vaccine.

At least ten counts were recorded for this clonotype. V is TRBV7-9 and J is TRBJ2-7; TRBD2 agrees at 9 bases. CDR3 length: 15 amino acids. V shed 5 bases and J 0 bases; nucleotides not matched to a gene: 5. Looked up from germline, CDR1 is SEHNR and CDR2 is FQNEAQ (reference sequence). In DNA form, the CDR3 reads TGTGCCAGCAGCCCGCCGGGACTAGCCTCCTACGAGCAGTACTTC. Encoded protein: CASSPPGLASYEQYF.

The gene calls are TRBV13 and TRBJ2-3; D not certain. The ends were cut back, 4 bases at V and 8 bases at J, with 13 bases in the middle. The CDR3 runs 13 residues. CDR1 PRHDT and CDR2 FYEKMQ come from the germline V gene (reference sequence). CDR3 sequence (DNA): TGTGCCAGCAGCTCAACCCGAATAGGTACGCAGTATTTT. It translates to CASSSTRIGTQYF.

The rearrangement uses TRBV18 and TRBJ2-7; D is unclear. This CDR3 is 14 amino acids long. The V gene lost 3 bases and the J gene lost 2 bases, with 11 bases spanning the gap. Looked up from germline, CDR1 is KGHSH and CDR2 is LQKENI. CDR3: CASSPKTGTYEQYF. In DNA, the CDR3 is TGTGCCAGCTCACCCAAGACGGGTACCTACGAGCAGTACTTC. Using reference TRBV18 and TRBJ2-7 for the parts outside the CDR3, the full variable domain is NAGVMQNPRHLVRRRGQEARLRCSPMKGHSHVYWYRQLPEEGLKFMVYLQKENIIDESGMPKERFSAEFPKEGPSILRIQQVVRGDSAAYFCASSPKTGTYEQYFGPGTRLTVT.

This clonotype was counted only a few times. J is TRBJ1-5 and V is TRBV20-1; 8 bases match TRBD1. This CDR3 contains 17 residues. Germline V gene lookup returns CDR1 DFQATT and CDR2 SNEGSKA (reference sequence). The ends lost 6 bases at V and 3 bases at J; junction bases unmatched: 16. The CDR3 sequence: CSARSRAGTGFNQPQHF. CDR3 nucleotide sequence: TGCAGTGCGCGATCAAGAGCCGGGACAGGTTTCAATCAGCCCCAGCATTTT.

This clonotype was recorded a few times. The chain links TRBV20-1 to TRBJ2-5; 7 bases fit TRBD2. The CDR3 spans 13 residues. Germline assignment: CDR1 DFQATT and CDR2 SNEGSKA (reference sequence). The trim removed 3 bases at V and 7 bases at J, leaving 8 bases unmatched. The CDR3 spells CSARPAGGGTQYF. DNA for the CDR3: TGCAGTGCTAGGCCAGCTGGGGGGGGGACCCAGTACTTC.

This clonotype was picked up a small number of times. J is TRBJ2-3 and V is TRBV6-2 or TRBV6-3; D remains unclear. The germline V gene encodes CDR1 MNHEY and CDR2 SVGEGT. This CDR3 is 15 amino acids long. The V end lost 9 bases, the J end lost 2 bases, and 18 bases lay between the germline ends. In DNA, the CDR3 is TGTGCCAGTCGTTTTGGTCTAGTACTCACAGATACGCAGTATTTT. It encodes CASRFGLVLTDTQYF.

The CDR3: CASSQGVLNTGELFF. DNA of the CDR3: TGTGCCAGTAGCCAGGGGGTACTGAACACCGGGGAGCTGTTTTTT. The V and J genes are TRBV19 and TRBJ2-2; 7 nucleotides align to TRBD1. With V trimmed by 6 bases and J by 1 base, 5 bases remained unmatched. This CDR3 spans 15 amino acids. From germline, CDR1 is LNHDA and CDR2 SQIVND (reference sequence). The full variable domain, its missing parts supplied by reference TRBV19 and TRBJ2-2, is DGGITQSPKYLFRKEGQNVTLSCEQNLNHDAMYWYRQDPGQGLRLIYYSQIVNDFQKGDIAEGYSVSREKKESFPLTVTSAQKNPTAFYLCASSQGVLNTGELFFGEGSRLTVL.